The 27 T cell receptor beta chains listed next were all sequenced from one sample in a study of blood T cell repertoires in COVID-19. Only in-frame clones appear in the TCRdb table, and some are missing; sequencing was by immunoSEQ multiplex PCR. Of 150,000 to 200,000 clones in the sample, 76% were seen once. The specimen was PBMCs or T cells enriched from blood (not recorded which). The source of these receptors is a woman aged 45-65 years with acute COVID-19.

This clone turned up a few times. V usage is TRBV19 and J usage is TRBJ1-1; D is unresolved. The CDR3 runs 13 residues. Trimming shortened V by 1 base and J by 8 bases, and 11 bases separated the two germline ends. CDR1 is LNHDA and CDR2 is SQIVND in the germline V gene (reference sequence). CDR3 residues: CASSIGALNEAFF. The CDR3 DNA sequence: TGTGCCAGTAGTATAGGGGCCCTGAACGAAGCTTTCTTT.

About this clone: Other DNA sequences in the same sample also yield this CDR3. This chain connects TRBV7-2 to TRBJ2-5, with a tentative D call TRBD1 (5 bases). Per germline, CDR1 SGHTA and CDR2 FQGNSA. The CDR3 loop spans 16 amino acids. V was cut by 4 bases and J by 1 base, with 16 bases left in between. The CDR3 sequence is CASSSFMGLGQETQYF. DNA of the CDR3: TGTGCCAGCAGCTCCTTTATGGGGCTGGGCCAAGAGACCCAGTACTTC.

This clone was counted only a few times. The chain recombines TRBV28 with TRBJ1-1, with 12 nucleotides matching TRBD1. CDR1 and CDR2 from the germline V gene are MDHEN and SYDVKM. V dropped 5 bases and J dropped 4; count of bases not matched to a gene: 5. The CDR3 sequence is 15 residues long. CDR3 protein: CASSLRDRGLTEAFF. The CDR3 bases are TGTGCCAGCAGTCTGAGGGACAGGGGGCTCACTGAAGCTTTCTTT. Full variable domain (remainder filled in from reference TRBV28 and TRBJ1-1): DVKVTQSSRYLVKRTGEKVFLECVQDMDHENMFWYRQDPGLGLRLIYFSYDVKMKEKGDIPEGYSVSREKKERFSLILESASTNQTSMYLCASSLRDRGLTEAFFGQGTRLTVV.

The chain joins TRBV11-2 to TRBJ2-1, with TRBD2 as a possible D gene (6 bases). The CDR3 contains 15 residues. Between the trimmed V and J ends, which lost 5 bases and 4 bases, there was a span of 15 bases. Germline V gene data show CDR1 as SGHAT and CDR2 as FQNNGV. Here the CDR3 reads CASSQVRGSYNEQFF. DNA for the CDR3: TGTGCCAGCAGCCAAGTGCGGGGAAGTTACAATGAGCAGTTCTTC.

The chain links TRBV7-2 to TRBJ2-5; 11 bases align to TRBD2. Germline trimming cut 2 bases from V and 5 bases from J; bases unmatched to any gene: 7. Germline CDR1 and CDR2: SGHTA and FQGNSA. This CDR3 has 16 amino acids. Here the CDR3 reads CASSLTSGTSGETQYF. CDR3 DNA: TGTGCCAGCAGCTTAACTTCCGGGACTAGCGGTGAGACCCAGTACTTC. Using reference TRBV7-2 and TRBJ2-5 for the parts outside the CDR3, the full variable domain is GAGVSQSPSNKVTEKGKDVELRCDPISGHTALYWYRQSLGQGLEFLIYFQGNSAPDKSGLPSDRFSAERTGGSVSTLTIQRTQQEDSAVYLCASSLTSGTSGETQYFGPGTRLLVL.

The chain couples TRBV11-3 to TRBJ1-1; a weak D match, TRBD1 (6 bases). V shed 4 bases and J shed 7 bases, with 10 bases lying between them. CDR3 size: 12 residues. In germline, CDR1 is SGHNT, CDR2 YENEEA. CDR3 protein: CASSSDSREAFF. DNA of the CDR3: TGTGCCAGCAGCTCGGACAGCCGTGAAGCTTTCTTT.

The chain carries TRBV29-1 and TRBJ1-5, with D possibly matching TRBD1 (6 bases). The V end lost 6 bases, the J end lost 7 bases, and 16 bases lay between the germline ends. The CDR3 has 13 amino acids. Per the germline V gene, CDR1 is SQVTM and CDR2 is ANQGSEA. CDR3 nucleotides: TGCAGCGTACGATACAGGGAGGGGCAGCCCCAGCATTTT. Its translation is CSVRYREGQPQHF.

This clone was seen a few times. The chain employs TRBV6-5 and TRBJ1-5; unclear D gene. The length of the CDR3 is 10 residues. Trimming pared 11 bases from V and 4 bases from J, leaving 6 bases between. Germline assignment: CDR1 MNHEY and CDR2 SVGAGI. The CDR3 DNA sequence: TGTGCCGGGAGTAATCAGCCCCAGCATTTT. Residues: CAGSNQPQHF.

The V gene is TRBV16, the J gene TRBJ1-3; no clear D gene. CDR3 length equals 14 residues. V was shortened by 3 bases and J by 0 bases, with 6 bases between the two germline ends. Germline CDR1 KGHSY, CDR2 FQNENV. The CDR3 is CASSQQFSGNTIYF. The CDR3 nucleotides read TGTGCCAGCAGCCAGCAGTTCTCTGGAAACACCATATATTTT.

V gene TRBV13 combines with J gene TRBJ2-3; TRBD1 might be the D (6 bases). The CDR3 sequence is 16 residues long. Germline values: CDR1 PRHDT, CDR2 FYEKMQ (reference sequence). V dropped 5 bases and J dropped 0 bases, with 15 bases sitting between them. CDR3 sequence: CASSDHGDKSTDTQYF. The CDR3 nucleotides are TGTGCCAGCAGCGACCATGGGGACAAAAGCACAGATACGCAGTATTTT.

A few counts support this clone. The chain joins TRBV5-1 to TRBJ1-1; 7 nucleotides agree with TRBD1. V gave up 3 bases and J gave up 6 bases; unmatched junction bases: 14. Per germline, CDR1 SGHRS and CDR2 YFSETQ. This CDR3 is 16 amino acids long. The CDR3 sequence is CASSSSTGANSAEAFF. In DNA form, the CDR3 reads TGCGCCAGCAGCTCGTCTACAGGGGCTAACTCCGCTGAAGCTTTCTTT.

This clone was counted only a few times. This chain uses TRBV7-2 with TRBJ1-4; D is unresolved. Germline V gene lookup returns CDR1 SGHTA and CDR2 FQGNSA. The length of the CDR3 is 15 residues. V gave up 5 bases and J gave up 4 bases, with 14 bases separating them. CDR3 nucleotides: TGTGCCAGCAGCCCGTTTCGGTCCCTTAATGAAAAACTGTTTTTT. This translates into CASSPFRSLNEKLFF.

The rearrangement uses TRBV30 and TRBJ1-2; 11 bases fit TRBD1. Germline V lookup: CDR1 GTSNPN, CDR2 SVGIG (reference sequence). The V segment lost 8 bases and the J segment 8 bases; nucleotides outside the gene matches: 10. This CDR3 has 13 residues. The CDR3 DNA reads as TGTGCCGCAACGGGGGACAGGGGGGACGGCTACACCTTC. Amino acids: CAATGDRGDGYTF.

The V gene is TRBV28, the J gene TRBJ1-2; D is possibly TRBD1 (5 bases). Trimming pared 4 bases from V and 5 bases from J, leaving 11 bases between. Germline V gene lookup returns CDR1 MDHEN and CDR2 SYDVKM. The CDR3 totals 13 residues. The CDR3 sequence is CASSSTAEYGYTF. The CDR3 bases are TGTGCCAGCAGTTCGACAGCAGAATATGGCTACACCTTC.

The sample holds one count of this clone. V gene TRBV7-9 combines with J gene TRBJ1-2; D is possibly TRBD1 (6 bases). Germline V gives CDR1 SEHNR, CDR2 FQNEAQ (reference sequence). V was clipped by 2 bases and J by 2 bases, with 12 bases between them. The CDR3 runs to 15 residues. The CDR3 DNA is TGTGCCAGCAGCTTATCAACAGGGAAAAACTATGGCTACACCTTC. Translating gives CASSLSTGKNYGYTF.

J is TRBJ1-1 and V is TRBV29-1; no definite D call. The germline CDR1 and CDR2 sequences are SQVTM and ANQGSEA. This CDR3 comprises 11 residues. V was trimmed by 6 bases and J by 4 bases, leaving 9 bases between them. CDR3: CSVRRVTEAFF. The DNA of the CDR3 is TGCAGCGTAAGGAGGGTCACTGAAGCTTTCTTT.

The rearrangement uses TRBV18 and TRBJ2-3; 8 positions agree with TRBD2. Unmatched junction bases numbered 2, after V lost 0 bases and J lost 0 bases. The length of the CDR3 is 16 residues. From germline, CDR1 is KGHSH and CDR2 LQKENI. This chain's CDR3 is CASSPPERGSTDTQYF. As DNA, the CDR3 is TGTGCCAGCTCACCACCGGAGCGGGGGAGCACAGATACGCAGTATTTT.

The CDR3 reads CASTRLAVTDTQYF. The CDR3 nucleotides read TGTGCCAGCACCAGACTAGCGGTCACAGATACGCAGTATTTT. The chain joins TRBV2 to TRBJ2-3; 9 bases are shared with TRBD2. The CDR3 runs 14 residues. V lost 7 bases and J lost 2; bases outside the gene matches: 4. Germline CDR1 is SNHLY and CDR2 is FYNNEI.

V usage is TRBV12-3 or TRBV12-4 and J usage is TRBJ2-1, with 8 bases lining up with TRBD2. The CDR3 is made up of 13 amino acids. The ends lost 6 bases at V and 6 bases at J; junction bases unmatched: 4. DNA for the CDR3: TGTGCCAGCAGCCGGGGGGGCCCCAATGAGCAGTTCTTC. This encodes CASSRGGPNEQFF.

V usage is TRBV27 and J usage is TRBJ1-2, with D possibly TRBD1 on 6 matching bases. In germline, CDR1 is MNHEY, CDR2 SMNVEV (reference sequence). V lost 8 bases, J lost 4 bases, and 14 bases lay in between. The CDR3 covers 13 residues. The CDR3, as DNA: TGTGCCAGCTCAGGGGTGCAGGGCTATGGCTACACCTTC. Translated: CASSGVQGYGYTF.

The count of this clone is one. V gene TRBV10-3 combines with J gene TRBJ2-3; D remains unclear. V lost 2 bases and J lost 7, with 16 bases in between. The germline V gene encodes CDR1 ENHRY and CDR2 SYGVKD. CDR3 size: 15 residues. The CDR3 coding sequence is TGTGCCATCAGTGAGGAGGTCTCCTCCATAAATACGCAGTATTTT. Translation: CAISEEVSSINTQYF.

The V and J genes are TRBV7-3 and TRBJ2-6, with a possible D match to TRBD1 (5 bases). The CDR3 is made up of 15 amino acids. With 2 bases removed from V and 2 bases from J, the gap between germline ends came to 7 bases. In germline, CDR1 is SGHTA, CDR2 FQGTGA. The CDR3: CASSLQGAGANVLTF. In DNA, the CDR3 is TGTGCCAGCAGCTTACAAGGGGCTGGGGCCAACGTCCTGACTTTC.

The V and J genes are TRBV5-1 and TRBJ1-1; 10 bases map to TRBD1. This CDR3 contains 14 residues. Trimming at V came to 4 bases and at J to 7 bases, leaving 7 bases not matched to a gene. Germline V gene lookup returns CDR1 SGHRS and CDR2 YFSETQ. The CDR3 bases are TGCGCCAGCAGCAAAGGACAGGGGGGGATTGAAGCTTTCTTT. It encodes CASSKGQGGIEAFF. The whole variable domain, remainder taken from reference TRBV5-1 and TRBJ1-1, is KAGVTQTPRYLIKTRGQQVTLSCSPISGHRSVSWYQQTPGQGLQFLFEYFSETQRNKGNFPGRFSGRQFSNSRSEMNVSTLELGDSALYLCASSKGQGGIEAFFGQGTRLTVV.

This chain links TRBV24-1 with TRBJ1-1; possible D gene TRBD1, 5 bases. CDR3 length: 15 residues. CDR1 is KGHDR and CDR2 is SFDVKD in the germline V gene. The V and J ends lost 4 bases and 1 base respectively, with 12 bases between them. CDR3 in DNA: TGTGCCACCAGTGACCAAGGAAGGGGGAACACTGAAGCTTTCTTT. This translates into CATSDQGRGNTEAFF.

The chain carries TRBV7-2 and TRBJ2-2; maybe TRBD1 (6 bases). CDR1 and CDR2 from the germline V gene are SGHTA and FQGNSA. The CDR3 contains 16 residues. Trimming took 5 bases from V and 5 from J, leaving 18 bases between them. CDR3 region: CASSPFTGSTTGELFF. The CDR3 coding sequence is TGTGCCAGCAGCCCCTTTACAGGGAGTACAACCGGGGAGCTGTTTTTT.

This chain connects TRBV18 to TRBJ1-3; TRBD1 might be the D (6 bases). Trimming took off 3 bases at V and 0 bases at J, with 24 bases between the two ends. There are 20 residues in the CDR3. The V gene's germline CDR1 is KGHSH and CDR2 LQKENI. The CDR3 sequence is CASSPGAGARYTSSGNTIYF. In DNA form, the CDR3 reads TGTGCCAGCTCACCGGGGGCAGGGGCCCGATACACCAGCTCTGGAAACACCATATATTTT.

The chain links TRBV5-1 to TRBJ2-3; 9 nucleotides align to TRBD2. The CDR3 is made up of 16 amino acids. The V gene's germline CDR1 is SGHRS and CDR2 YFSETQ. V lost 0 bases to trimming and J lost 6 bases; unmatched junction nucleotides: 8. The CDR3 reads CASSLGGSGGSDTQYF. CDR3 in DNA: TGCGCCAGCAGCTTGGGAGGTAGCGGGGGATCGGATACGCAGTATTTT.